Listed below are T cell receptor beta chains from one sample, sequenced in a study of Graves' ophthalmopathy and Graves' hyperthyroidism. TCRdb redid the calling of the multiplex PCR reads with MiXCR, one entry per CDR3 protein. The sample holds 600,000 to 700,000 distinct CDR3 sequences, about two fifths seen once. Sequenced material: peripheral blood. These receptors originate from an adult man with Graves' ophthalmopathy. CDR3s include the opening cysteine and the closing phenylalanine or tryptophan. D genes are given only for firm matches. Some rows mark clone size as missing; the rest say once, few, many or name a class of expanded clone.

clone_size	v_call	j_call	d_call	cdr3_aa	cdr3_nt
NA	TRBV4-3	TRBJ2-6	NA	CASSQSAANALTF	TGCGCCAGCAGCCAATCTGCCGCCAACGCCCTGACTTTC
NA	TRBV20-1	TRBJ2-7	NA	CSARLTDSTYEQYF	TGCAGTGCTAGACTCACAGACAGCACCTACGAGCAGTACTTC
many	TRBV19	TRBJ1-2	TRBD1	CASSARNRGVDYGYTF	TGTGCCAGTAGTGCGCGGAACAGGGGAGTGGACTATGGCTACACCTTC
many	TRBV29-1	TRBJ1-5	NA	CSVVQVPQHF	TGCAGCGTTGTCCAGGTGCCCCAGCATTTT
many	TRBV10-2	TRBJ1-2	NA	CASMGENYGYTF	TGCGCCAGCATGGGCGAAAACTATGGCTACACCTTC
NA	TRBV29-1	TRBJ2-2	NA	CSAVGVAGELFF	TGCAGCGCCGTGGGAGTAGCGGGGGAGCTGTTTTTT
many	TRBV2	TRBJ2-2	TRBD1	CASSRQGPNTGELFF	TGTGCCAGCAGCCGACAGGGGCCGAACACCGGGGAGCTGTTTTTT
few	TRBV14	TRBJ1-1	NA	CASPRGARQPEAFF	TGTGCCAGCCCTAGAGGCGCCCGACAGCCTGAAGCTTTCTTT
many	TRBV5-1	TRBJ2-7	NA	CASSGQSSYEQYF	TGTGCCAGCAGCGGACAGTCCTCCTACGAGCAGTACTTC
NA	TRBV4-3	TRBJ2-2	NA	CASSQDVGENTGELFF	TGCGCCAGCAGCCAAGATGTTGGTGAGAACACCGGGGAGCTGTTTTTT
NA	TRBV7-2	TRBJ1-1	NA	CASSATRPSSTEAFF	TGTGCCAGCAGCGCCACCCGGCCGTCATCCACTGAGGCTTTCTTT
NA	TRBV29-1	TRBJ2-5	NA	CSVDWGQETQYF	TGCAGCGTTGATTGGGGGCAAGAGACCCAGTACTTC
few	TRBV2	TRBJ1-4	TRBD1	CASSPQGVFDEKLFF	TGTGCCAGCAGTCCACAGGGGGTTTTCGATGAAAAACTGTTTTTT
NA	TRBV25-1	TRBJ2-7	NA	CASRDRAAYEQYF	TGTGCCAGCAGAGACAGAGCTGCCTACGAGCAGTACTTC
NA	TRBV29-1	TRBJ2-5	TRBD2	CSVEGRGARETQYF	TGCAGCGTTGAAGGGCGGGGGGCCAGGGAGACCCAGTACTTC
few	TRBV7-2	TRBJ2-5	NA	CASSTLGGGRGETQYF	TGTGCCAGCAGCACCTTAGGAGGAGGGAGGGGGGAGACCCAGTACTTC
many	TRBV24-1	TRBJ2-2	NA	CATSDLQVANTGELFF	TGTGCCACCAGTGACCTACAGGTAGCGAACACCGGGGAGCTGTTTTTT
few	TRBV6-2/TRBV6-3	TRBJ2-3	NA	CASSEGRGGDTQYF	TGTGCCAGCAGTGAGGGCAGGGGAGGGGATACGCAGTATTTT
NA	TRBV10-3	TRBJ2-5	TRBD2	CAISGSASGGPGEIQYF	TGTGCCATCAGTGGGTCGGCTAGCGGGGGGCCAGGAGAGATCCAGTACTTC
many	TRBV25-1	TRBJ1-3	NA	CASSDARNSGNTIYF	TGTGCCAGCAGTGATGCACGAAACTCTGGAAACACCATATATTTT
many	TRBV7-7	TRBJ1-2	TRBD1	CASSQQGDRVYGYTF	TGTGCTAGCAGCCAGCAGGGAGACAGGGTGTATGGCTACACCTTC
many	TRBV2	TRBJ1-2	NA	CASNPGANYGYTF	TGTGCCAGCAACCCGGGGGCGAACTATGGCTACACCTTC
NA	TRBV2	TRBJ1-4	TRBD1	CATTRTGGYTNEKLFF	TGTGCCACCACGAGGACAGGGGGCTACACTAATGAAAAACTGTTTTTT
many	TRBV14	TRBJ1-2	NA	CASSIQTGYGYTF	TGTGCCAGCAGCATACAGACAGGATACGGCTACACCTTC
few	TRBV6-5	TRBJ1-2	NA	CASSYSINGGSNYGYTF	TGTGCCAGCAGTTACTCGATTAACGGGGGTTCTAACTATGGCTACACCTTC
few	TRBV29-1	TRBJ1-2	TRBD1	CSDGQGGYTF	TGCAGCGACGGACAGGGGGGCTACACCTTC
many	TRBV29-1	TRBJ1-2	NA	CSVNGVRGGYTF	TGCAGCGTTAATGGGGTGAGAGGTGGCTACACCTTC
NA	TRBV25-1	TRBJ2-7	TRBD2	CASIGGGEQYF	TGTGCCAGCATTGGCGGGGGGGAGCAGTACTTC
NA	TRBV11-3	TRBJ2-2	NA	CASSPQAGLLTGELFF	TGTGCCAGCAGCCCCCAGGCGGGCCTCCTGACCGGGGAGCTGTTTTTT
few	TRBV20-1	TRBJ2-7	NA	CSAREPSGGEQYF	TGCAGTGCTAGAGAGCCAAGTGGGGGGGAGCAGTACTTC
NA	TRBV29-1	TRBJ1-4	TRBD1	CSGGTGIANEKLFF	TGCAGCGGTGGGACAGGGATTGCTAATGAAAAACTGTTTTTT
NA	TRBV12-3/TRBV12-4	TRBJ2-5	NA	CASSFYQAGGETQYF	TGTGCCAGCAGTTTTTACCAGGCTGGGGGGGAGACCCAGTACTTC
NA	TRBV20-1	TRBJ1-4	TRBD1	CSARARTGALNEKLFF	TGCAGTGCTAGAGCGCGGACAGGGGCCCTTAATGAAAAACTGTTTTTT
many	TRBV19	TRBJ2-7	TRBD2	CASSAARGYYEQYF	TGTGCCAGTAGTGCCGCGCGGGGGTACTACGAGCAGTACTTC
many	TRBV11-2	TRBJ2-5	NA	CASTYGGRGSYETQYF	TGTGCCAGCACCTACGGGGGCCGGGGATCTTACGAGACCCAGTACTTC
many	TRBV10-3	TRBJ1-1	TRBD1	CAISALRQGGHMNTEAFF	TGTGCCATCAGTGCGTTAAGACAGGGGGGCCACATGAACACTGAAGCTTTCTTT
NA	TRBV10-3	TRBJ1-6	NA	CAISGQYNSPLHF	TGTGCCATCAGTGGACAGTACAATTCACCCCTCCACTTT
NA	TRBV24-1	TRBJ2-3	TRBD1	CATRPTGSDTQYF	TGTGCCACCAGGCCGACAGGGTCAGATACGCAGTATTTT
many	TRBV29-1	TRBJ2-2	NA	CSVEDVPGELFF	TGCAGCGTTGAAGATGTGCCCGGGGAGCTGTTTTTT
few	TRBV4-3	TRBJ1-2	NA	CASSQEGRGVGYTF	TGCGCCAGCAGCCAAGAGGGTAGGGGGGTAGGCTACACCTTC
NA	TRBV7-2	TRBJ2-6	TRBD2	CASSLASGELSGANVLTF	TGTGCCAGCAGCTTAGCTAGCGGGGAACTCTCTGGGGCCAACGTCCTGACTTTC
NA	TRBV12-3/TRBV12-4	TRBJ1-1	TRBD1	CASSSGDRANTEAFF	TGTGCCAGCAGTTCGGGGGACAGGGCGAACACTGAAGCTTTCTTT
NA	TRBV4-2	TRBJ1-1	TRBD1	CASSQDEGARTEAFF	TGTGCCAGCAGCCAAGATGAGGGGGCGCGTACTGAAGCTTTCTTT
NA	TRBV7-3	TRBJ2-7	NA	CASSPRDGYYEQYF	TGCGCCAGCAGCCCCCGGGACGGATACTACGAGCAGTACTTC
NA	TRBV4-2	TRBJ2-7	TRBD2	CASSQEAGGPSYEQYF	TGTGCCAGCAGCCAAGAAGCGGGGGGCCCTTCGTACGAGCAGTACTTC
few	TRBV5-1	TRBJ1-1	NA	CASSFVWPNTEAFF	TGCGCCAGCAGCTTTGTTTGGCCGAACACTGAAGCTTTCTTT
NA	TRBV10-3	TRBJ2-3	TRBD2	CAASPGLAGVDTQYF	TGTGCCGCCTCCCCCGGACTAGCGGGAGTGGATACGCAGTATTTT
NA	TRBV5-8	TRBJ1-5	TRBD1	CASSLEGLTGDGPQHF	TGTGCCAGCAGCTTGGAGGGCTTGACAGGGGACGGGCCCCAGCATTTT
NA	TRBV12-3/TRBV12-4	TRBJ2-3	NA	CASSFKRTTTDTQYF	TGTGCCAGCAGTTTCAAGAGAACCACCACAGATACGCAGTATTTT
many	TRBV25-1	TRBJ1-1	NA	CASRRKGEAFF	TGTGCCAGCAGACGTAAGGGTGAAGCTTTCTTT